Following are 13 T cell receptor beta chains from one sample sequenced in a study of T-cell memory formation after mild COVID-19. TCRdb analysed the 5' RACE reads with MiXCR anew, one entry per CDR3 protein. The sample records roughly 250,000 distinct CDR3 sequences, over 15% being singletons. The sequencing input was PBMCs or a T cell subset sorted from them (not recorded which). Every receptor here comes from a man aged 18 to 30 who had mild COVID-19 (a few samples of this study predate the infection). Cell type and time point are not known.

This clonotype was seen only a few times. This rearrangement joins TRBV2 to TRBJ1-5; D might be TRBD1 (6 bases). The CDR3 covers 11 residues. Germline CDR1 and CDR2: SNHLY and FYNNEI. V was cut by 5 bases and J by 10 bases, with 9 bases left in between. The CDR3 protein is CASSRGNPQHF. The CDR3 DNA reads TGTGCCAGCAGTAGGGGGAACCCCCAGCATTTT.

This clonotype was counted a few times. The genes are TRBV19 and TRBJ2-5; 10 bases align to TRBD2. Trimming at V came to 3 bases and at J to 0 bases, leaving 1 base not matched to a gene. There are 15 residues in the CDR3. Germline-derived CDR1 and CDR2 are LNHDA and SQIVND (reference sequence). CDR3 sequence: CASSMGTSDQETQYF. The CDR3 DNA sequence: TGTGCCAGTAGTATGGGGACTAGCGACCAAGAGACCCAGTACTTC.

The DNA of the CDR3 is TGTGCCAGCAGTTCTGGCGGGGGGACGCAGTATTTT. It encodes CASSSGGGTQYF. The chain carries TRBV27 and TRBJ2-3; 8 bases are shared with TRBD2. Germline V CDR1 and CDR2: MNHEY, SMNVEV (reference sequence). Losses at the gene ends were 4 bases for V and 9 bases for J; bases not matched to a gene: 3. The CDR3 sequence is 12 residues long.

A few counts support this clonotype. This chain links TRBV5-4 with TRBJ1-1; a weak D match, TRBD1 (6 bases). Looked up from germline, CDR1 is SGHNT and CDR2 is YYREEE (reference sequence). The CDR3 sequence is 13 residues long. Trimming left V 8 bases short and J 4 bases short, with 15 bases between. This CDR3 reads CASPPPGVTEAFF. The CDR3 nucleotides read TGTGCCAGTCCCCCTCCAGGGGTCACTGAAGCTTTCTTT.

This clonotype appeared a few times. The chain combines TRBV5-8 with TRBJ1-4; no reliable D call. The CDR3 is made up of 14 amino acids. V shed 4 bases and J shed 4 bases, with 11 bases lying between them. The germline V gene has CDR1 SGHTS and CDR2 YDEGEE. CDR3 sequence: CASSRARNNEKLFF. DNA of the CDR3: TGTGCCAGCAGCCGGGCCAGGAATAATGAAAAACTGTTTTTT.

The sample holds a few counts of this clonotype. This rearrangement joins TRBV7-9 to TRBJ2-1; 9 bases fit TRBD1. CDR1 is SEHNR, CDR2 FQNEAQ, per germline (reference sequence). Trimming cost V 5 bases and J 12 bases; bases outside gene matches: 17. The CDR3 covers 16 residues. CDR3 amino acids: CASSPRDRDLFGGQFF. CDR3 sequence (DNA): TGTGCCAGCAGCCCCCGGGACAGGGACCTATTTGGGGGGCAGTTCTTC.

The chain employs TRBV13 and TRBJ1-2; 8 nucleotides line up with TRBD1. Trimming removed 4 bases from V and 4 bases from J; junction bases left unmatched: 2. CDR1 PRHDT and CDR2 FYEKMQ come from the germline V gene (reference sequence). This CDR3 has 13 amino acids. The CDR3 is CASSSGQVYGYTF. In nucleotides, the CDR3 is TGTGCCAGCAGCTCGGGACAGGTCTATGGCTACACCTTC. Complete variable domain (other parts from reference TRBV13 and TRBJ1-2): AAGVIQSPRHLIKEKRETATLKCYPIPRHDTVYWYQQGPGQDPQFLISFYEKMQSDKGSIPDRFSAQQFSDYHSELNMSSLELGDSALYFCASSSGQVYGYTFGSGTRLTVV.

The rearrangement uses TRBV27 and TRBJ1-5; the D is unclear. Trimming took 0 bases from V and 16 from J, leaving 16 bases between them. The CDR3 has 13 amino acids. Germline CDR1 is MNHEY and CDR2 is SMNVEV (reference sequence). CDR3 loop: CASSLSSLAAPHF. The CDR3 DNA is TGTGCCAGCAGTTTATCTTCCTTGGCAGCCCCTCATTTT.

This clonotype was picked up a small number of times. The J gene is TRBJ1-2, the V gene TRBV6-2 or TRBV6-3; D call uncertain. The CDR3 consists of 12 residues. Germline V CDR1 and CDR2: MNHEY, SVGEGT. Trimming took off 8 bases at V and 0 bases at J, with 7 bases between the two ends. The CDR3 bases are TGTGCCAGCGGGCAGACTAACTATGGCTACACCTTC. This gives the protein CASGQTNYGYTF.

The V gene is TRBV4-3, the J gene TRBJ1-4, with D perhaps TRBD1 (5 bases). V gave up 0 bases and J gave up 5 bases, with 13 bases separating them. CDR3 length: 16 residues. From germline, CDR1 is LGHNA and CDR2 YSLEER. The CDR3 nucleotides are TGCGCCAGCAGCCAAGAGCCCGGGGCCGGAAATGAAAAACTGTTTTTT. This gives the protein CASSQEPGAGNEKLFF.

J is TRBJ1-6 and V is TRBV5-1; D not resolved. The CDR3 contains 14 residues. Trimming removed 1 base at V and 8 bases at J, with 10 bases between. Germline lookup yields CDR1 SGHRS and CDR2 YFSETQ. The CDR3 DNA reads TGCGCCAGCAGCTTGAGAGTTTGGGATTCACCCCTCCACTTT. This gives the protein CASSLRVWDSPLHF.

This rearrangement joins TRBV27 to TRBJ1-6; D is unresolved. CDR3 length: 15 amino acids. Deletions cut 7 bases from V and 9 bases from J, with 19 bases between. Germline CDR1 reads MNHEY; CDR2 reads SMNVEV (reference sequence). The DNA of the CDR3 is TGTGCCAGCACCCTTCGACCGACCGCCGGTTCACCCCTCCACTTT. Translated: CASTLRPTAGSPLHF.

This clonotype was observed a handful of times. DNA for the CDR3: TGTGCCAGCTCACTGGACAGATATGGCTACACCTTC. Translated, it gives CASSLDRYGYTF. V and J are TRBV18 and TRBJ1-2; tentatively, D is TRBD1 (6 bases). The CDR3 loop spans 12 amino acids. V lost 4 bases, J lost 5 bases, and 8 bases lay in between. Germline V gives CDR1 KGHSH, CDR2 LQKENI.